This TCR beta chain came from a study of patients and donors after allogeneic stem cell transplantation (TCRdb year 2020). Libraries came from RT-PCR. This sample was sequenced with a NextSeq 550. The public reads were reprocessed in TCRdb via fastp at Q25 and MiXCR, keeping in-frame beta chains. Each entry is one CDR3 protein sequence, shown with its most common DNA and genes. This sample lists about 960,000 distinct CDR3 sequences; more than 15% were detected once. In total, the top ten clones hold 5% to 6.5% of the sample. As for this clonotype: It has no known antigen specificity. Base quality data are lacking; no much larger clone is found one base away.

The CDR3 runs 13 residues from the cysteine to the phenylalanine. Left in the record is the CDR3 DNA by itself, 39 bases read in frame from the first base. V and J are truncated by 7 bases and 2 bases respectively, leaving an intervening sequence of 14 bases. Reading the germline V gene (reference sequence) gives CDR1 DFQATT and CDR2 SNEGSKA. The receptor chain draws on TRBV20-1 and TRBJ1-1, with TRBD1 tentatively as D gene (6 bases match). The TCR sequence derives from a human donor who was either an allogeneic HSCT recipient or a stem cell or donor lymphocyte infusion donor (not recorded which). It is not recorded whose cells these are; they may come from a transplant donor. The sequenced sample was blood, either unsorted or a sorted T cell fraction (not recorded which). The sequenced DNA is TGCAGTGGTCGGGGGGGCGGAAACACTGAAGCTTTCTTT. This translates into CSGRGGGNTEAFF.